This TCR beta chain was sequenced for a study of early T cells in non-severe SARS-CoV-2 infection. Each CDR3 protein is one row after TCRdb ran MiXCR on the 5' RACE reads. The repertoire holds around 33,000 distinct CDR3 sequences, about 4.3% seen once, with 7.9% in the top ten. This clonotype was seen at least ten times. Trimming took off 5 bases at V and 3 bases at J, with 5 bases between the two ends. This CDR3 is built from 11 residues. The germline V gene encodes CDR1 KGHSH and CDR2 LQKENI. Sequencing input: whole blood. The receptor comes from an adult who was a healthcare worker with PCR-confirmed SARS-CoV-2 infection or an uninfected control (not recorded which). The chain recombines TRBV18 with TRBJ2-7; D is unresolved. The CDR3 DNA reads TGTGCCAGCTCATCAAACTACGAGCAGTACTTC. It translates to CASSSNYEQYF.